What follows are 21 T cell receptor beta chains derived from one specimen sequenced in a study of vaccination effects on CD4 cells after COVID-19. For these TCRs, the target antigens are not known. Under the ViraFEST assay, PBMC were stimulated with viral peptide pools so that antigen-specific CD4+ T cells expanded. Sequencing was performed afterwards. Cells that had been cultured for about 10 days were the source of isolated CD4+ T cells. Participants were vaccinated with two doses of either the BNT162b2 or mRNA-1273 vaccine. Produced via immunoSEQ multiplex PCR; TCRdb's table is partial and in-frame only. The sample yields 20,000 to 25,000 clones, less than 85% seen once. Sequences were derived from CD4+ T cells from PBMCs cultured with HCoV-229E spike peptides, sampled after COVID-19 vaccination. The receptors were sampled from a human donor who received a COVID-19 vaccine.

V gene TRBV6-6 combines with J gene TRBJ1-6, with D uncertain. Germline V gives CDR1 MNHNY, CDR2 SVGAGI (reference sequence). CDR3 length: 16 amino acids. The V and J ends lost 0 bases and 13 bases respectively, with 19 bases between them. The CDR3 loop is CASSYSRLDSQVPLHF. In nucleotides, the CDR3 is TGTGCCAGCAGTTACTCCCGACTGGACTCGCAAGTCCCCCTCCACTTT.

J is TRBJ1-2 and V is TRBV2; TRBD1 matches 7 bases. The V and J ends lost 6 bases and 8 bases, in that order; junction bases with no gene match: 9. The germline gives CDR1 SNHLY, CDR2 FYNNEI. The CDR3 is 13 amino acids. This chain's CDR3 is CASRGQTPGGYTF. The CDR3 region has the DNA TGTGCCAGCAGGGGACAGACCCCTGGGGGCTACACCTTC.

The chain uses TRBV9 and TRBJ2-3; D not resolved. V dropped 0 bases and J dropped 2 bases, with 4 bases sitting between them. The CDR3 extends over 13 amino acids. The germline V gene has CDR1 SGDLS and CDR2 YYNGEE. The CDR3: CASSVGNTDTQYF. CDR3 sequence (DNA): TGTGCCAGCAGCGTAGGTAACACAGATACGCAGTATTTT.

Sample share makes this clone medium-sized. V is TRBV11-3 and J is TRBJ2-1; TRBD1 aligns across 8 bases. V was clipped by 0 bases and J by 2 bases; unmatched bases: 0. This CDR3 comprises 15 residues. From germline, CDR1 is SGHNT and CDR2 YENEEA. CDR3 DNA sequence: TGTGCCAGCAGCTTAGAACAGGGGGCCTACAATGAGCAGTTCTTC. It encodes CASSLEQGAYNEQFF.

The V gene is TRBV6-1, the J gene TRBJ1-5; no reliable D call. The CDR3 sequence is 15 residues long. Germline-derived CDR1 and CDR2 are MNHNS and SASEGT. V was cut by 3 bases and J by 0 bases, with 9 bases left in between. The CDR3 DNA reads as TGTGCCAGCAGTGATCAGGCTTATAGCAATCAGCCCCAGCATTTT. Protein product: CASSDQAYSNQPQHF.

The DNA for the CDR3 is TGTGCCAGCAGCCCAGGACAGGGGATCTCTGGGGCCAACGTCCTGACTTTC. It specifies CASSPGQGISGANVLTF. The chain employs TRBV3-1 (or the pseudogene TRBV3-2) and TRBJ2-6; 9 bases line up with TRBD1. The V gene end was trimmed by 4 bases and the J gene end by 0 bases; junction bases not matched to a gene: 4. Germline V gives CDR1 LGHDT, CDR2 YNNKEL (reference sequence). The CDR3 is 17 amino acids.

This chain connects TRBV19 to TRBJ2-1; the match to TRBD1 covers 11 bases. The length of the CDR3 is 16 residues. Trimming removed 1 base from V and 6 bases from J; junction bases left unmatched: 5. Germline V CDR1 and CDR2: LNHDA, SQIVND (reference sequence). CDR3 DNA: TGTGCCAGTAGTATAGGCGGGACAGGGGGGTTCAATGAGCAGTTCTTC. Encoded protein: CASSIGGTGGFNEQFF.

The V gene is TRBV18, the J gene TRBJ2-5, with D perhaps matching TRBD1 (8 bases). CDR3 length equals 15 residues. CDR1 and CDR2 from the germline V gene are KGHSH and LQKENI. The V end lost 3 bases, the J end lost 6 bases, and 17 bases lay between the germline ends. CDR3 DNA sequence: TGTGCCAGCTCACCGAGCGCACAGGGGGGGCAGACCCAGTACTTC. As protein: CASSPSAQGGQTQYF.

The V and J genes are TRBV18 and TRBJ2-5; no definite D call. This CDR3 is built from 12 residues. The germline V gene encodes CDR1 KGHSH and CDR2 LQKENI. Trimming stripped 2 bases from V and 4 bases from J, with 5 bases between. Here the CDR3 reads CASSPASETQYF. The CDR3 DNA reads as TGTGCCAGCTCACCAGCCTCAGAGACCCAGTACTTC.

The DNA of the CDR3 is TGTGCCAGCAGTGAAAGGACAGGGGACGAGCAGTACTTC. Amino acid sequence: CASSERTGDEQYF. The chain joins TRBV6-1 to TRBJ2-7; 9 positions agree with TRBD1. The CDR3 totals 13 residues. After removal of 2 bases from V and 5 bases from J, the junction contained 1 base not matched to a gene. Germline assignment: CDR1 MNHNS and CDR2 SASEGT.

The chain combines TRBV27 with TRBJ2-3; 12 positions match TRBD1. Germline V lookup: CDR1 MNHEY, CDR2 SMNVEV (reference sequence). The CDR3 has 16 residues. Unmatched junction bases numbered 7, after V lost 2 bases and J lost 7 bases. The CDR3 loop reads CASSLSGTGGHYTQYF. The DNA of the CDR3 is TGTGCCAGCAGTTTAAGCGGGACAGGGGGCCACTATACGCAGTATTTT.

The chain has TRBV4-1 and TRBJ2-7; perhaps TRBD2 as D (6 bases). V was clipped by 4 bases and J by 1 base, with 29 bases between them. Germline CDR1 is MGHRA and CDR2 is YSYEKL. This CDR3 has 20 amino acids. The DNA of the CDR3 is TGCGCCAGCAGCCGGGTAGCGGCAACAGTTTCGGAAGGGAATTCCTACGAGCAGTACTTC. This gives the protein CASSRVAATVSEGNSYEQYF.

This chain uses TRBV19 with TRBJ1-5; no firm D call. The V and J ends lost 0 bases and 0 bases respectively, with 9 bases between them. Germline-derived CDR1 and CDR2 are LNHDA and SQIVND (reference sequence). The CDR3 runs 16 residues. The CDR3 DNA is TGTGCCAGTAGTATAGAAGGAGGGTATAGCAATCAGCCCCAGCATTTT. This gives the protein CASSIEGGYSNQPQHF.

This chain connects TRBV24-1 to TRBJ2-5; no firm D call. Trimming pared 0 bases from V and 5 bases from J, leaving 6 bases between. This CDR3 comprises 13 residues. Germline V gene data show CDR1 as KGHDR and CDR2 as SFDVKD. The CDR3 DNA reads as TGTGCCACCAGTGATTTGCACGAGGAGACCCAGTACTTC. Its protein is CATSDLHEETQYF.

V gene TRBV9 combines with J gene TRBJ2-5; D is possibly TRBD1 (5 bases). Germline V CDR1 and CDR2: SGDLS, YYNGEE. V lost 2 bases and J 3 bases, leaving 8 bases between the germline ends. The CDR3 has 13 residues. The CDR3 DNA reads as TGTGCCAGCAGCGTCTCCAGGGAAGAGACCCAGTACTTC. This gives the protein CASSVSREETQYF.

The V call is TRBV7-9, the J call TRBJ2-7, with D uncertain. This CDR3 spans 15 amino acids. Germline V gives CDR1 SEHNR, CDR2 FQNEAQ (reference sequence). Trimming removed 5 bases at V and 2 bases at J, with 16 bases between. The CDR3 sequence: CASSPSDRATYEQYF. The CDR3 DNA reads TGTGCCAGCAGCCCCTCGGACCGAGCGACCTACGAGCAGTACTTC.

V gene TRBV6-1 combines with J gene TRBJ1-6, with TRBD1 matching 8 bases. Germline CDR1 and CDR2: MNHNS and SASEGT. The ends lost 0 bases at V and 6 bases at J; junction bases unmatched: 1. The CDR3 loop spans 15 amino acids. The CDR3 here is CASSEAGQGNSPLHF. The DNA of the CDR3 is TGTGCCAGCAGTGAAGCCGGACAGGGTAATTCACCCCTCCACTTT.

The CDR3 spells CASSNLQGTGANVLTF. For the CDR3, the DNA is TGTGCCAGCAGTAACCTACAGGGAACTGGGGCCAACGTCCTGACTTTC. The V gene is TRBV27, the J gene TRBJ2-6; D is perhaps TRBD1 (6 bases). CDR1 is MNHEY and CDR2 is SMNVEV in the germline V gene (reference sequence). The CDR3 sequence is 16 residues long. Trimming took off 5 bases at V and 2 bases at J, with 13 bases between the two ends.

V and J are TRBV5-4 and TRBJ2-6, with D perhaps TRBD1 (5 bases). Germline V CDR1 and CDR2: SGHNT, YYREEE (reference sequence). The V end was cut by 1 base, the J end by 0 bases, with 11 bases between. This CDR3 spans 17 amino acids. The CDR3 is CASSLQGSFSGANVLTF. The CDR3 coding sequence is TGTGCCAGCAGCTTGCAGGGCAGCTTCTCTGGGGCCAACGTCCTGACTTTC.

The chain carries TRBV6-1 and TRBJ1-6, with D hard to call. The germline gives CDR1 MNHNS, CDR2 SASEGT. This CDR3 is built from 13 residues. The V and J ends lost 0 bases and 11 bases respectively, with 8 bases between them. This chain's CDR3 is CASSEAGQAPLHF. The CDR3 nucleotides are TGTGCCAGCAGTGAAGCAGGGCAGGCACCCCTCCACTTT.

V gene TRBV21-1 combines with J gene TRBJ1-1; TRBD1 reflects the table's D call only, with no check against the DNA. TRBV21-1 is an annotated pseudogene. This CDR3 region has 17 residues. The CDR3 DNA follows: TGTGCCAGCAGCAAACATGGACACGCGACCATGAACACTGAAGCTTTCTTT. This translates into CASSKHGHATMNTEAFF.